The 30 T cell receptor beta chains below come from one sample, sequenced in a study of shared clonotypes between healthy human individuals. This table comes from immunoSEQ multiplex PCR, and its TCRdb copy is limited to in-frame clones, with some not included. The repertoire includes about 2.2 million clones, around 95% of them detected once, and around 1.7% sits in the top ten. Terminally differentiated effector memory CD45RA+ cells were left out of the naive CD8 fraction, which was CD45RO-negative and positively selected for CCR7. Material for sequencing was naive CD8+ T cells from PBMCs. Receptors were obtained from a man aged 18 to 35 in good health. Some clones in this sample may be carry-over from other donors' samples.

This sequence joins TRBV9 and TRBJ2-3; D gene ambiguous. CDR3 length equals 13 residues. Germline CDR1 and CDR2: SGDLS and YYNGEE. V lost 0 bases and J 4 bases, leaving 6 bases between the germline ends. As DNA, the CDR3 is TGTGCCAGCAGCGTAGAACACGCAGATACGCAGTATTTT. This gives the protein CASSVEHADTQYF.

The chain recombines TRBV5-1 with TRBJ2-1; TRBD2 agrees at 11 bases. Germline CDR1 reads SGHRS; CDR2 reads YFSETQ. This CDR3 contains 15 residues. Trimming cost V 3 bases and J 7 bases; bases outside gene matches: 6. The DNA of the CDR3 is TGCGCCAGCAGCTCGATAGCGGGAGGGGAAAATGAGCAGTTCTTC. As protein: CASSSIAGGENEQFF. The full variable domain, completed using reference TRBV5-1 and TRBJ2-1, is KAGVTQTPRYLIKTRGQQVTLSCSPISGHRSVSWYQQTPGQGLQFLFEYFSETQRNKGNFPGRFSGRQFSNSRSEMNVSTLELGDSALYLCASSSIAGGENEQFFGPGTRLTVL.

The CDR3 protein is CASSYRTGADGYTF. CDR3 bases: TGTGCCAGCAGCTATAGGACAGGGGCGGATGGCTACACCTTC. The chain combines TRBV28 with TRBJ1-2, with 9 bases aligning to TRBD1. Germline CDR1 is MDHEN and CDR2 is SYDVKM. V shed 6 bases and J 6 bases; nucleotides not matched to a gene: 8. The CDR3 totals 14 residues.

This rearrangement joins TRBV28 to TRBJ2-5, with D tentatively TRBD1 or TRBD2 (5 bases each). This CDR3 is built from 15 residues. CDR1 is MDHEN, CDR2 SYDVKM, per germline. Trimming left V 3 bases short and J 3 bases short, with 14 bases between. CDR3 region: CASSFRGRTEETQYF. CDR3 DNA: TGTGCCAGCAGTTTCCGGGGACGTACAGAAGAGACCCAGTACTTC.

The rearrangement joins TRBV10-2 to TRBJ2-3, with D possibly being TRBD1 or TRBD2 (5 bases each). Germline lookup yields CDR1 WSHSY and CDR2 SAAADI. The CDR3 has 14 amino acids. Deletions cut 8 bases from V and 2 bases from J, with 14 bases between. The CDR3 reads CASDTGPYTDTQYF. CDR3 bases: TGCGCCAGCGATACGGGGCCTTACACAGATACGCAGTATTTT.

V is TRBV19 and J is TRBJ2-2, with 7 bases lining up with TRBD1. Germline V gives CDR1 LNHDA, CDR2 SQIVND (reference sequence). CDR3 length equals 15 residues. J gave up 5 bases and V 6 bases, and 9 bases lay outside the gene matches. The CDR3: CASRPDREGTGELFF. The CDR3 region has the DNA TGTGCCAGTAGGCCTGACAGGGAAGGAACCGGGGAGCTGTTTTTT.

V and J are TRBV7-8 and TRBJ2-2; the match to TRBD1 covers 7 bases. Germline CDR1 is SGHVS and CDR2 is FQNEAQ. CDR3 length: 15 residues. V dropped 5 bases and J dropped 7; count of bases not matched to a gene: 10. The CDR3: CASSPRQGLFGELFF. In DNA, the CDR3 is TGTGCCAGCAGCCCAAGACAGGGTTTATTCGGGGAGCTGTTTTTT.

The chain carries TRBV7-9 and TRBJ2-2; maybe TRBD1 (6 bases). V was cut by 4 bases and J by 0 bases, with 12 bases left in between. There are 16 residues in the CDR3. Germline V gene lookup returns CDR1 SEHNR and CDR2 FQNEAQ (reference sequence). In nucleotides, the CDR3 is TGTGCCAGCAGCTCTGGACAGTTCGCGAACACCGGGGAGCTGTTTTTT. Its protein is CASSSGQFANTGELFF. The variable domain in full, completed from reference TRBV7-9 and TRBJ2-2, reads DTGVSQNPRHKITKRGQNVTFRCDPISEHNRLYWYRQTLGQGPEFLTYFQNEAQLEKSRLLSDRFSAERPKGSFSTLEIQRTEQGDSAMYLCASSSGQFANTGELFFGEGSRLTVL.

The CDR3 DNA reads TGTGCCAGCAGTGAATTGTCAGGGGCCTCTGGCTACACCTTC. Its translation is CASSELSGASGYTF. This chain connects TRBV6-1 to TRBJ1-2; possibly TRBD1 for D (6 bases). V gave up 2 bases and J gave up 7 bases, with 14 bases separating them. Germline assignment: CDR1 MNHNS and CDR2 SASEGT. The CDR3 runs to 14 residues.

The chain joins TRBV28 to TRBJ2-1, with D maybe TRBD1 (5 bases). CDR3 size: 14 residues. Trimming cost V 7 bases and J 4 bases, with 14 bases left between them. The germline V gene has CDR1 MDHEN and CDR2 SYDVKM. The CDR3 is CASKVAGNYNEQFF. As DNA, the CDR3 is TGTGCCAGCAAGGTGGCAGGGAATTACAATGAGCAGTTCTTC.

On this clone: Other nucleotide sequences from this sample produce the same CDR3. The CDR3 nucleotides read TGTGCCTGGAGTGTCGGAGATTACGAGCAGTACTTC. Protein product: CAWSVGDYEQYF. The chain is built from TRBV30 and TRBJ2-7; D remains ambiguous. The CDR3 is 12 residues long. The V and J ends lost 0 bases and 4 bases respectively, with 7 bases between them. Per the germline V gene, CDR1 is GTSNPN and CDR2 is SVGIG (reference sequence).

Concerning this clone: The same CDR3 can be traced to other DNA sequences in this sample. The V call is TRBV5-6, the J call TRBJ2-7; D not resolved. The germline V gene encodes CDR1 SGHDT and CDR2 YYEEEE. CDR3 length equals 15 residues. With 0 bases removed from V and 3 bases from J, the gap between germline ends came to 13 bases. CDR3 in amino acids: CASSLGGALSYEQYF. The CDR3 DNA reads TGTGCCAGCAGCTTGGGTGGTGCGCTGAGCTACGAGCAGTACTTC.

The V and J genes are TRBV5-1 and TRBJ2-1; D might be TRBD2 (6 bases). Germline V gene lookup returns CDR1 SGHRS and CDR2 YFSETQ. This CDR3 spans 17 amino acids. V was trimmed by 1 base and J by 7 bases, leaving 21 bases between them. DNA for the CDR3: TGCGCCAGCAGCTTGCCGGGACTCTCGCAGGTTTTTAATGAGCAGTTCTTC. It translates to CASSLPGLSQVFNEQFF.

The chain joins TRBV6-1 to TRBJ1-5; D is uncertain. With 8 bases removed from V and 5 bases from J, the gap between germline ends came to 19 bases. The germline V gene encodes CDR1 MNHNS and CDR2 SASEGT. The CDR3 extends over 15 amino acids. As DNA, the CDR3 is TGTGCCAGCCTACCGGGCTTTTTTGGGGATCAGCCCCAGCATTTT. This gives the protein CASLPGFFGDQPQHF.

The chain uses TRBV29-1 and TRBJ1-2; 7 positions match TRBD1. J was trimmed by 2 bases and V by 7 bases; bases with no gene match: 19. The length of the CDR3 is 17 residues. Germline V lookup: CDR1 SQVTM, CDR2 ANQGSEA. In DNA, the CDR3 is TGCAGCGCTGACCCTATTTATGACAGGGAACCGAACTATGGCTACACCTTC. Translation: CSADPIYDREPNYGYTF.

This clone came up once. This chain links TRBV2 with TRBJ1-3; D gene ambiguous. The CDR3 loop spans 13 amino acids. V dropped 6 bases and J dropped 6 bases, with 12 bases sitting between them. Germline CDR1 is SNHLY and CDR2 is FYNNEI. The CDR3 reads CASSPSRENTIYF. CDR3 bases: TGTGCCAGCAGCCCAAGCAGAGAAAACACCATATATTTT.

The V and J genes are TRBV4-1 and TRBJ1-2; TRBD1 matches 8 bases. Germline V CDR1 and CDR2: MGHRA, YSYEKL. CDR3 length equals 15 residues. Germline trimming cut 1 base from V and 3 bases from J; bases unmatched to any gene: 4. CDR3 sequence reads: CASSQVAGGDYGYTF. Written as DNA, the CDR3 is TGCGCCAGCAGCCAAGTTGCAGGGGGCGACTATGGCTACACCTTC.

The V and J genes are TRBV4-1 and TRBJ2-7; TRBD1 is a possible D gene (5 bases). This CDR3 has 13 residues. The V and J ends lost 1 base and 4 bases respectively, with 8 bases between them. Germline-derived CDR1 and CDR2 are MGHRA and YSYEKL. The CDR3, as DNA: TGCGCCAGCAGCCAAGGGACAATTTACGAGCAGTACTTC. Protein product: CASSQGTIYEQYF.

V gene TRBV11-2 combines with J gene TRBJ2-3; 7 nucleotides line up with TRBD1. Trimming at V came to 5 bases and at J to 4 bases, leaving 6 bases not matched to a gene. Germline assignment: CDR1 SGHAT and CDR2 FQNNGV. The CDR3 is 14 residues long. This chain's CDR3 is CASSPRGPADTQYF. CDR3 bases: TGTGCCAGCAGCCCGAGGGGGCCCGCAGATACGCAGTATTTT.

This chain links TRBV7-2 with TRBJ2-3; D gene ambiguous. The CDR3 has 13 residues. Germline loops: CDR1 SGHTA, CDR2 FQGNSA. Trimming shortened V by 1 base and J by 7 bases, and 9 bases separated the two germline ends. CDR3 protein: CASSLGLRNTQYF. In DNA, the CDR3 is TGTGCCAGCAGCTTAGGGTTGCGAAATACGCAGTATTTT.

The chain is built from TRBV19 and TRBJ2-6; the D is unclear. Looked up from germline, CDR1 is LNHDA and CDR2 is SQIVND (reference sequence). V dropped 7 bases and J dropped 2 bases, with 12 bases sitting between them. This CDR3 region has 15 residues. In nucleotides, the CDR3 is TGTGCCAGTACCCTACTGGCAACTGGGGCCAACGTCCTGACTTTC. This gives the protein CASTLLATGANVLTF.

CDR3 DNA: TGTGCCAGCAGCTTAGTAGCAGGGGGAAACTATGGCTACACCTTC. It specifies CASSLVAGGNYGYTF. The chain employs TRBV7-9 and TRBJ1-2; 7 positions agree with TRBD1. Trimming at V came to 1 base and at J to 2 bases, leaving 4 bases not matched to a gene. CDR1 SEHNR and CDR2 FQNEAQ come from the germline V gene (reference sequence). The CDR3 extends over 15 amino acids.

The chain links TRBV19 to TRBJ2-1; a possible D gene is TRBD2 (5 bases). Germline CDR1 reads LNHDA; CDR2 reads SQIVND (reference sequence). V dropped 5 bases and J dropped 10 bases, with 15 bases sitting between them. The CDR3 totals 13 residues. CDR3 in DNA: TGTGCCAGTAGTCCAGAGTTGATAGCGGAGCAGTTCTTC. This translates into CASSPELIAEQFF.

The rearrangement links TRBV7-9 to TRBJ2-1; 8 bases are a match to TRBD2. Trimming at V came to 4 bases and at J to 4 bases, leaving 12 bases not matched to a gene. The germline gives CDR1 SEHNR, CDR2 FQNEAQ (reference sequence). The CDR3 runs 17 residues. The CDR3 region is CASSSTPAGGIYNEQFF. The CDR3 coding sequence is TGTGCCAGCAGCTCCACCCCCGCGGGGGGAATATACAATGAGCAGTTCTTC.

With respect to this clone: This sample also contains other DNA sequences that code for the same CDR3. J is TRBJ2-7 and V is TRBV25-1; the D is unclear. The CDR3 length is 11 residues. Trimming took 4 bases from V and 4 from J, leaving 5 bases between them. From germline, CDR1 is MGHDK and CDR2 SYGVNS. The CDR3, as DNA: TGTGCCAGCAGTGTCGGTTACGAGCAGTACTTC. Encoded protein: CASSVGYEQYF.

The chain recombines TRBV29-1 with TRBJ2-7; weak D call: TRBD2 (6 bases). The V end was cut by 6 bases, the J end by 3 bases, with 15 bases between. This CDR3 comprises 13 residues. Germline assignment: CDR1 SQVTM and CDR2 ANQGSEA. CDR3 sequence: CSVAPPGGYEQYF. As DNA, the CDR3 is TGCAGCGTAGCTCCCCCCGGGGGCTACGAGCAGTACTTC.

J is TRBJ2-2 and V is TRBV4-1; D might be TRBD2 (5 bases). The CDR3 totals 16 residues. V gave up 6 bases and J gave up 2 bases, with 16 bases separating them. From germline, CDR1 is MGHRA and CDR2 YSYEKL. The CDR3 region has the DNA TGCGCCAGCAGATACAAGACTACCCTAAACACCGGGGAGCTGTTTTTT. Protein: CASRYKTTLNTGELFF.

The chain links TRBV28 to TRBJ2-1; D gene uncertain. CDR1 and CDR2 from the germline V gene are MDHEN and SYDVKM. With 6 bases removed from V and 8 bases from J, the gap between germline ends came to 17 bases. The CDR3 totals 14 residues. CDR3 protein: CASSAYLLDDEQFF. The DNA for the CDR3 is TGTGCCAGCAGCGCCTACCTCCTGGATGATGAGCAGTTCTTC.

The count of this clone is one. This chain joins TRBV27 and TRBJ2-3; TRBD1 or TRBD2 may be the D gene (5 bases each). CDR1 MNHEY and CDR2 SMNVEV come from the germline V gene (reference sequence). V was pared by 1 base and J by 3 bases, with 29 bases between. The CDR3 is made up of 21 amino acids. CDR3 DNA: TGTGCCAGCAGTTTATTGGGTATAGTCGGGCGGGTGGGGCGTCAAACAGATACGCAGTATTTT. It is translated as CASSLLGIVGRVGRQTDTQYF.

The J gene is TRBJ2-6, the V gene TRBV5-4; D call uncertain. Trimming took off 0 bases at V and 0 bases at J, with 10 bases between the two ends. Germline lookup yields CDR1 SGHNT and CDR2 YYREEE (reference sequence). This CDR3 has 17 residues. CDR3 coding DNA: TGTGCCAGCAGCTTGGGGACGCAGAGCTCTGGGGCCAACGTCCTGACTTTC. It translates to CASSLGTQSSGANVLTF.